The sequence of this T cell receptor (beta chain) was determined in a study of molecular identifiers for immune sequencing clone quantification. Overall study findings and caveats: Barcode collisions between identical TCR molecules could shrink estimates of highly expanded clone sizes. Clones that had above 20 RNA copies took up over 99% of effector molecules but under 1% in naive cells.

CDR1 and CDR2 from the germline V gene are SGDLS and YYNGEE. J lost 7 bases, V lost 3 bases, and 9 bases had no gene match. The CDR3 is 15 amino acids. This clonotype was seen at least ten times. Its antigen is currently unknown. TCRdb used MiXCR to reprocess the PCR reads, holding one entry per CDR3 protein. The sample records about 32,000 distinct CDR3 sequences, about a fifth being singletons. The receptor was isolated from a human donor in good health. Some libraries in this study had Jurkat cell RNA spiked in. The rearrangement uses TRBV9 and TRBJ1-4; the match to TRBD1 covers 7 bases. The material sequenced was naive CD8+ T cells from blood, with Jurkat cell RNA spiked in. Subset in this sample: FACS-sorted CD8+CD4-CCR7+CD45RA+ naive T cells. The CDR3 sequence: CASSATGVVGEKLFF. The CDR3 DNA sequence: TGTGCCAGCAGCGCAACAGGGGTGGTTGGTGAAAAACTGTTTTTT.